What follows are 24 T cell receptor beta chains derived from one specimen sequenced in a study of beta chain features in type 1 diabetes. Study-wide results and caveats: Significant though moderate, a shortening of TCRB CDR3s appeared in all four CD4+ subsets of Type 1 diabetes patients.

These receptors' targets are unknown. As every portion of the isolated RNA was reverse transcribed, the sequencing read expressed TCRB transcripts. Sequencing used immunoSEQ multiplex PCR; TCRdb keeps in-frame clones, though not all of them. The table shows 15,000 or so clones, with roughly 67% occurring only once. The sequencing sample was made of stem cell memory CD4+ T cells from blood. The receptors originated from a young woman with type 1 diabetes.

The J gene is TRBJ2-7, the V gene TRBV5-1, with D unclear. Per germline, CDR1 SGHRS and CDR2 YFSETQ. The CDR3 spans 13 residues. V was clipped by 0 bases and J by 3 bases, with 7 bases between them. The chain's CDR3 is CASSLGLLYEQYF. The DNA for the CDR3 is TGCGCCAGCAGCTTGGGACTCCTCTACGAGCAGTACTTC.

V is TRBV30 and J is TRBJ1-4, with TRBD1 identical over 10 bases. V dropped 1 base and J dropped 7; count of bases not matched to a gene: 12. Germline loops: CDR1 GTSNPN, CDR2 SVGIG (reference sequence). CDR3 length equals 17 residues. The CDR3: CAWSARQGAGFSEKLFF. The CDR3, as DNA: TGTGCCTGGAGTGCCAGACAGGGGGCCGGATTTTCTGAAAAACTGTTTTTT. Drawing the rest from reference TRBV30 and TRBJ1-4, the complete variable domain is SQTIHQWPATLVQPVGSPLSLECTVEGTSNPNLYWYRQAAGRGLQLLFYSVGIGQISSEVPQNLSASRPQDRQFILSSKKLLLSDSGFYLCAWSARQGAGFSEKLFFGSGTQLSVL.

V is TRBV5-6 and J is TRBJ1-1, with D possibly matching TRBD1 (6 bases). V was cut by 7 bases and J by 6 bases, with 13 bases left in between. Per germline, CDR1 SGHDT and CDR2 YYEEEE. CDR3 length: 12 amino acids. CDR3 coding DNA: TGTGCCAGCTCTATACAGGGTGCTGAAGCTTTCTTT. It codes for CASSIQGAEAFF.

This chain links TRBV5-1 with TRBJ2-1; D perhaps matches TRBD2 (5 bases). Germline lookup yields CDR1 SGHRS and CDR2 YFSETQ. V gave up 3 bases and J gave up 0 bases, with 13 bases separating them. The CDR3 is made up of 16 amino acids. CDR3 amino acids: CASSSLASSSYNEQFF. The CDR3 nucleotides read TGCGCCAGCAGCTCCTTAGCGTCGAGCTCCTACAATGAGCAGTTCTTC.

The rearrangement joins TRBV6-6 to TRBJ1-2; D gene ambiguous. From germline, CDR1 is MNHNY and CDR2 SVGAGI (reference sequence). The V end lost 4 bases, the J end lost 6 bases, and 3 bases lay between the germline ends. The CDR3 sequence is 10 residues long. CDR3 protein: CASSSDGYTF. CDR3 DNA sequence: TGTGCCAGCAGTTCCGATGGCTACACCTTC.

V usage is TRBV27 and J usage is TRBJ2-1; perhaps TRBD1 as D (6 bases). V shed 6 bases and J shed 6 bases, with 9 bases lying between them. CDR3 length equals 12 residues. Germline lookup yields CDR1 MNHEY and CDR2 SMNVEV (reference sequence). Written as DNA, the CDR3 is TGTGCCAGCAGCCTACAGGGCAATGAGCAGTTCTTC. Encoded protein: CASSLQGNEQFF.

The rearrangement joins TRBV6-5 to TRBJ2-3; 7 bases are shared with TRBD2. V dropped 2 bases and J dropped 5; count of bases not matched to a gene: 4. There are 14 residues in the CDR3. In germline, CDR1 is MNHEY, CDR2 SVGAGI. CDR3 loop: CASSYEAGVDTQYF. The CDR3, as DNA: TGTGCCAGCAGTTACGAGGCGGGGGTAGATACGCAGTATTTT.

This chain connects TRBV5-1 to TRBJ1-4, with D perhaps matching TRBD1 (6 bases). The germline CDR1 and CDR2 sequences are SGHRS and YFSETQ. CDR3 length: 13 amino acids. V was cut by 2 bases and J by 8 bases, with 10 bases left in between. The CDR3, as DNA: TGCGCCAGCAGCTTCAGGACAGAGGAAAAACTGTTTTTT. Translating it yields CASSFRTEEKLFF.

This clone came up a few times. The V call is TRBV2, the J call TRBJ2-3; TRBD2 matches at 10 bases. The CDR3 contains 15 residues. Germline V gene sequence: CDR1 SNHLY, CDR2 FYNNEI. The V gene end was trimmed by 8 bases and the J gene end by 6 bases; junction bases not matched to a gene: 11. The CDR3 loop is CASLPGLAGADTQYF. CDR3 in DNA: TGTGCCAGCCTCCCCGGGCTAGCGGGAGCGGATACGCAGTATTTT.

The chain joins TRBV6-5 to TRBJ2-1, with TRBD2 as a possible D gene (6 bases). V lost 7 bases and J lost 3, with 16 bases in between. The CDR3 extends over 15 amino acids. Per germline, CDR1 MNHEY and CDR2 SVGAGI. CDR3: CASTISLANYNEQFF. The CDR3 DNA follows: TGTGCCAGCACGATCTCCCTAGCGAACTACAATGAGCAGTTCTTC.

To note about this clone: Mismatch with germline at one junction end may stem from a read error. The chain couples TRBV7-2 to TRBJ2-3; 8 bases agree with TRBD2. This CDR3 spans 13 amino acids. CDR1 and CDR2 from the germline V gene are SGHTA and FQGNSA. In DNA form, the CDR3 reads TGTGCCAGCAGCTTAGTAAACGGGGGGGGAACTTGGTTT. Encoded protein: CASSLVNGGGTWF.

The CDR3 DNA is TGTGCCAGCACGAGTCTAGCGCCCCGGGGGGAGACCCAGTACTTC. It translates to CASTSLAPRGETQYF. V is TRBV2 and J is TRBJ2-5; perhaps TRBD2 as D (6 bases). Germline assignment: CDR1 SNHLY and CDR2 FYNNEI. Trimming stripped 7 bases from V and 5 bases from J, with 20 bases between. This CDR3 is 15 amino acids long.

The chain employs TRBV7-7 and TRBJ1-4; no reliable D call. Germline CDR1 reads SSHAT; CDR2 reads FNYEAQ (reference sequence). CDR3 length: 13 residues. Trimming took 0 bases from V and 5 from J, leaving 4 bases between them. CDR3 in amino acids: CASSLAQNEKLFF. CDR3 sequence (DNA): TGTGCCAGCAGCTTAGCGCAGAATGAAAAACTGTTTTTT. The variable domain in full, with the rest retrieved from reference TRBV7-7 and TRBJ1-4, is GAGVSQSPRYKVTKRGQDVTLRCDPISSHATLYWYQQALGQGPEFLTYFNYEAQPDKSGLPSDRFSAERPEGSISTLTIQRTEQRDSAMYRCASSLAQNEKLFFGSGTQLSVL.

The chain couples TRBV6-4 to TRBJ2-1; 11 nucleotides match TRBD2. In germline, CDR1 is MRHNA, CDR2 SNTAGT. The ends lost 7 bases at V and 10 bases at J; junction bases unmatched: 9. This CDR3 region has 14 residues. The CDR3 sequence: CASTASVAGGEQFF. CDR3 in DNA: TGTGCCAGCACCGCATCGGTAGCGGGAGGGGAGCAGTTCTTC.

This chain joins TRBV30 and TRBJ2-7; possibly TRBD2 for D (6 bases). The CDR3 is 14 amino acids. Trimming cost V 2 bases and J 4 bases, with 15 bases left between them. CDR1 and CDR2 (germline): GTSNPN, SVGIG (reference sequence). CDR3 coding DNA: TGTGCCTGGAGTTGGAGGGGCGGAATTTACGAGCAGTACTTC. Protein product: CAWSWRGGIYEQYF.

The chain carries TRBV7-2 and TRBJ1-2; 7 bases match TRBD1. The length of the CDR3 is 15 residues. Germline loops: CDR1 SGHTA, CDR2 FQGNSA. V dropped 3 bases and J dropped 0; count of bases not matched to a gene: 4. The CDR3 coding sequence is TGTGCCAGCAGCTTGGAGGGGACAGCTAACTATGGCTACACCTTC. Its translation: CASSLEGTANYGYTF.

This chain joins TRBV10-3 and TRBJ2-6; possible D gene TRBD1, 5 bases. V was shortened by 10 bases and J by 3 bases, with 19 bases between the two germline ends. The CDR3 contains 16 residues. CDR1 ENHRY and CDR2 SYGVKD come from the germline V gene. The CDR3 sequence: CATHTEGAVGANVLTF. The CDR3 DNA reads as TGTGCCACCCACACGGAAGGGGCAGTTGGGGCCAACGTCCTGACTTTC.

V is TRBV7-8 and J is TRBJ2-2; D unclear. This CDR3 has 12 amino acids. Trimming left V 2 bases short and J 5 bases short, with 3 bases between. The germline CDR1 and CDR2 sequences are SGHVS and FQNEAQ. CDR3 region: CASSLPTGELFF. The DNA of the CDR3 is TGTGCCAGCAGCTTACCGACCGGGGAGCTGTTTTTT.

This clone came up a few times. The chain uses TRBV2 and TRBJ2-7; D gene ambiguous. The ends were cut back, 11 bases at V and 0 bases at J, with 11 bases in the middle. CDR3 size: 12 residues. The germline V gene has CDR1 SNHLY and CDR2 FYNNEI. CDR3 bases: TGTGCCGGTTCAACATACTCCTACGAGCAGTACTTC. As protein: CAGSTYSYEQYF.

DNA of the CDR3: TGTGCCAGCAGCTACGGACAGGGCGGTAATCAGCCCCAGCATTTT. This translates into CASSYGQGGNQPQHF. The genes are TRBV7-2 and TRBJ1-5; 8 bases fit TRBD1. Germline V gives CDR1 SGHTA, CDR2 FQGNSA. The junction had 6 bases not matched to a gene; V was cut back by 4 bases and J by 4 bases. The CDR3 runs 15 residues.

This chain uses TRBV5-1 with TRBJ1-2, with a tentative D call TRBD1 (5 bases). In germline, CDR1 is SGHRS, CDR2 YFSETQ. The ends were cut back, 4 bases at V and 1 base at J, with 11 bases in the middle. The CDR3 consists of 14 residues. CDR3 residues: CASSTSQGNYGYTF. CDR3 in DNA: TGCGCCAGCAGCACCTCCCAGGGTAACTATGGCTACACCTTC.

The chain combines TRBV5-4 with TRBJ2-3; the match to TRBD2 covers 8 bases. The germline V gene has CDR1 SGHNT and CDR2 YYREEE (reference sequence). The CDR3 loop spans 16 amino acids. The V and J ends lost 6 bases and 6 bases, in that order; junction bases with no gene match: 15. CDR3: CASNRGGASFWDTQYF. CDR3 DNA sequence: TGTGCCAGCAATCGGGGGGGAGCTAGCTTCTGGGATACGCAGTATTTT.

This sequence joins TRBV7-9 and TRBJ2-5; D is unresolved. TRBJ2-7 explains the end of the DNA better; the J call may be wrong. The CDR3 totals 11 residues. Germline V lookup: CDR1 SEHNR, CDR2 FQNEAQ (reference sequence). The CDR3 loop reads CASSSFYEQYF. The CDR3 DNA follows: TGTGCCAGCAGCTCATTTTACGAGCAGTACTTC.

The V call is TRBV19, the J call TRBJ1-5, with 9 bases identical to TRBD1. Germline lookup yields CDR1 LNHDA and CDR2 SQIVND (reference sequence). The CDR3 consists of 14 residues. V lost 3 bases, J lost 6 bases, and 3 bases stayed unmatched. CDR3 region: CASSITGGRQPQHF. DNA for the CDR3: TGTGCCAGTAGTATTACAGGGGGCCGTCAGCCCCAGCATTTT.